This entry concerns a single TCR beta chain. This clone appeared a few times. It has no known antigen specificity. Per-nucleotide qualities are absent, and no much larger clonotype sits a single base away. These data belong to a study of blood T cell repertoires in COVID-19 (dated by TCRdb to 2020 to 2022). As for the study more broadly: Samples covering the acute and convalescent phases of COVID-19 were provided by collaborators in the United States, Italy and Spain. The material from the prospective study consisted of cDNA or gDNA derived from T cells, B-cell-depleted T cells, or PBMCs. Deeply sampled blood TCRbeta repertoires from subjects exposed to, actively infected with, or recovered from COVID-19 were included in the dataset. The repertoires were released in a freely available public database meant as a resource for research on the immune response to SARS-CoV-2. Samples came from the ongoing ImmuneRACE study (first 160 participants) plus 1,254 subjects from 6 global collaborators. Nearly every sample came with metadata listing a de-identified subject ID, COVID-19 status, age in years and sex. Where HLA class I and class II types were available, the types were taken from metadata supplied by the sample provider, not from assay-based typing. The paper as a whole reports these results and caveats: How much clinical and demographic metadata was included differed by source and by participant, and the metadata was provided uncurated.

TCRbeta CDR3 regions were amplified from genomic DNA by means of the immunoSEQ Assay, a bias-controlled multiplex PCR. As for the authors' bioinformatics: The number of nucleated cells in each sample was estimated from the amplification of reference gene primers within the assay. Sequence reads were collapsed and filtered to measure the absolute abundance of every unique TCRbeta CDR3 rearrangement. Productive Simpson clonality was computed per sample as the square root of Simpson's diversity index over productive rearrangements. Entries here come from immuneACCESS through TCRdb and include only in-frame sequences with V and J called. Some clones fail to appear in such tables; in the studies checked, an unresolved V gene covers under half of the shortfall, and the cause of the remainder is unknown. The DNA gave D and trimming, while V, J and clone size come from that table. The sample contains tens of thousands of clones, under 80% of them found a single time. More than 7.5% of the sample is in the top ten clones.

The germline V gene sets CDR1 to KGHDR and CDR2 to SFDVKD. V sheds 5 bases and J sheds 8 bases, leaving 13 bases between their ends. The CDR3, from cysteine to phenylalanine, totals 13 residues. CDR3 DNA is the only sequence kept; it has 39 bases, read in frame from the first base. The collaborating institutions used their own protocols to collect whole blood in K2EDTA tubes. For TCRbeta analysis, collaborator samples were shipped as frozen whole blood, as isolated PBMCs, or as DNA extracted from either sample type. The sequence joins TRBV24-1 to TRBJ2-3, with TRBD2 as a weak D call on 5 bases. Sequenced: peripheral blood. The sequence was obtained from a human donor in a cohort sampled during active COVID-19. The DNA sequence reads TGTGCCACCAGTGTCCCCGGAAGCGGTACGCAGTATTTT. This sequence encodes CATSVPGSGTQYF.